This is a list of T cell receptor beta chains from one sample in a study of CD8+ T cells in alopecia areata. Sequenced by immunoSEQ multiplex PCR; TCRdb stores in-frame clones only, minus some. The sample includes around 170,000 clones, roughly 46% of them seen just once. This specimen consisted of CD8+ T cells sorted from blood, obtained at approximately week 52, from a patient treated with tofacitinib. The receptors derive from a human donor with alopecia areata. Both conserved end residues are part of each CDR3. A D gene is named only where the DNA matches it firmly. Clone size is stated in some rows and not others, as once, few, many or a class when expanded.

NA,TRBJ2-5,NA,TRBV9,CASSVAGQTMYQETQYF,TGTGCCAGCAGCGTAGCTGGGCAGACGATGTACCAAGAGACCCAGTACTTC
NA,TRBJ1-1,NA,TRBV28,CASSGGGTHTEAFF,TGTGCCAGCAGTGGGGGGGGGACACACACTGAAGCTTTCTTT
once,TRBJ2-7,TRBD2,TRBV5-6,CASSLGGGPYEQYF,TGTGCCAGCAGCTTGGGCGGGGGGCCATACGAGCAGTACTTC
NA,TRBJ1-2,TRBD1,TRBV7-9,CASSTDRGNYGYTF,TGTGCCAGCAGCACGGACAGGGGGAACTATGGCTACACCTTC
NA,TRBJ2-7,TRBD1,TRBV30,CALPGQSSYEQYF,TGTGCCTTACCGGGACAGAGCTCCTACGAGCAGTACTTC
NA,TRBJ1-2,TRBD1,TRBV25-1,CVSSESHRGPLFYGYTF,TGTGTCAGCAGTGAATCCCACAGGGGACCTCTATTCTATGGCTACACCTTC
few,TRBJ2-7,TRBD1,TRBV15,CATLDGTGNHEQYF,TGTGCCACCTTAGATGGGACAGGGAATCACGAGCAGTACTTC
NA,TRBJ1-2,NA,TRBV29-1,CSTEFYGYTF,TGCAGTACAGAGTTCTATGGCTACACCTTC
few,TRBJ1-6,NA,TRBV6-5,CASSYLGEGLSPLHF,TGTGCCAGCAGTTACTTGGGAGAGGGTCTCTCACCCCTCCACTTT
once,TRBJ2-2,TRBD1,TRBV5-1,CASSVGTGVNTGELFF,TGCGCCAGCAGCGTCGGGACAGGGGTGAACACCGGGGAGCTGTTTTTT
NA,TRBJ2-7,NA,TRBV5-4,CASSGVGNGNHYEQYF,TGTGCCAGCAGCGGCGTTGGGAATGGGAACCACTACGAGCAGTACTTC
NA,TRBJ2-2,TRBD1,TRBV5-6,CASSAQGARTGELFF,TGTGCCAGCAGCGCCCAGGGGGCCCGGACCGGGGAGCTGTTTTTT
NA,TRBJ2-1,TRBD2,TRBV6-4,CASSASGGSYNEQFF,TGTGCCAGCAGTGCTAGCGGGGGCTCCTACAATGAGCAGTTCTTC
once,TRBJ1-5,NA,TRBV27,CASSLLGLLNQPQHF,TGTGCCAGCAGTTTATTGGGTCTCCTCAATCAGCCCCAGCATTTT
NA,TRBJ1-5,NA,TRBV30,CAWSVAGDQPQHF,TGTGCCTGGAGTGTGGCAGGCGATCAGCCCCAGCATTTT
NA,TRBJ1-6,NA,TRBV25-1,CASSDYSGTYNSPLHF,TGTGCCAGCAGTGATTATTCAGGGACATATAATTCACCCCTCCACTTT
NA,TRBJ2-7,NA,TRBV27,CASSLFGETYEQYF,TGTGCCAGCAGTTTGTTCGGTGAAACCTACGAGCAGTACTTC
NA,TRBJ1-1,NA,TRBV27,CASSLGQRGTEAFF,TGTGCCAGCAGTTTAGGACAGCGGGGCACTGAAGCTTTCTTT
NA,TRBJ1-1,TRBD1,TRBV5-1,CASSLGQGFDEAFF,TGCGCCAGCAGCTTGGGACAGGGGTTTGATGAAGCTTTCTTT
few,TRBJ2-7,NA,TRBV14,CASSQTAPQYF,TGTGCCAGCAGCCAAACAGCTCCGCAGTACTTC
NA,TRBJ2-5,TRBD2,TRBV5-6,CASSSGLAGVQETQYF,TGTGCCAGCAGCTCTGGTCTAGCGGGGGTTCAAGAGACCCAGTACTTC
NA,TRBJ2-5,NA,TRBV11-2,CASSYGGEETQYF,TGTGCCAGCAGCTATGGCGGGGAAGAGACCCAGTACTTC
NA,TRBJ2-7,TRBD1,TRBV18,CASSPQQGPPYEQYF,TGTGCCAGCTCACCGCAACAGGGGCCCCCCTACGAGCAGTACTTC